This TCR beta chain was sequenced during a study of identical twins (dated by TCRdb to 2016 to 2017). Regarding the research as a whole: To test whether fetal clonotypes persist, this study deep-sequenced TCR alpha and beta repertoires from monozygotic twins, from unrelated adults of various ages, and from cord blood. To rule out contamination, replicate twin experiments were performed at different times with different library preparation protocols.

Summary of the overall study and its limitations: Excess twin sharing in beta out-of-frame sequences was weaker because fewer shared sequences lowered the signal-to-noise ratio. Zero-insertion analyses could be partly confounded by invariant T cells such as MAIT and iNKT, though diverse VJ usage argued against such confounding for most clonotypes. Because the same donors could not be followed over many years, conclusions were based on cross-sectional statistical analysis. Fewer insertions were carried by abundant cord blood beta clonotypes; a weaker similar trend was observed in young adult naive repertoires, while no such trend was observed in memory repertoires. Recombination models systematically underestimated out-of-frame TCR alpha sharing in monozygotic twins but agreed with sharing between unrelated individuals. Out-of-frame TCR alpha sequences shared between twins showed an excess of low generation-probability sequences compared with coincidental sharing between unrelated individuals.

The receptor library was made with 5' RACE. TCRdb names Illumina HiSeq 2000 as the instrument used. Template switching added a universal primer binding site, and the final cDNA carried a unique molecular identifier that allowed TCR cDNA molecules to be counted accurately. First-strand cDNA for TCR alpha and beta chains was synthesized from specific primers in the conserved constant-segment region. To control for contamination, every cDNA library carried two barcodes: a SMART-Mk sample barcode plus Illumina barcodes. TruSeq adapter sequences, together with Illumina sample barcodes, were added in two successive PCR steps. Sequencing of the TCR alpha and beta cDNA libraries was done on the Illumina HiSeq platform using custom primers. The paper's processing steps were these. MiGEC processed the raw reads to extract unique molecular identifiers, while MiXCR was used to determine the CDR3 positions. Recombination models were inferred per individual with the repgenHMM and IGoR tools using an EM algorithm. The analysis of shared clonotypes was done with the tcR package in R, with sharing normalized by the product of cloneset sizes. Out-of-frame nonproductive sequences were analyzed to study raw recombination free of thymic and clonal selection effects. TCRdb applied fastp at Q25 and MiXCR to the public reads, then kept only in-frame beta chains. Each CDR3 protein appears once, grouped with its most common genes and DNA. TCRdb's processing, not the study's, gives the V and J calls here. This sample lists 1.5 million to 2 million distinct CDR3 sequences; around 29% were detected once. The ten largest make up more than 0.25% of the sample.

As encoded in the germline V gene, CDR1 is SGHTA while CDR2 is FQGNSA. V drops 1 base and J drops 0 bases, leaving 11 bases in between. The CDR3 runs 16 amino acids, cysteine and phenylalanine included. CDR3 DNA is the only sequence kept; it has 48 bases, read in frame from the first base. Comment on this clonotype: Its antigen remains unidentified. Nothing much larger sits one base from this clone, and base qualities are not available.

Every donor was a healthy Caucasian. This clonotype originated in a newborn girl in good health. What was sequenced was cord blood. Recombination connected TRBV7-2 to TRBJ2-3; TRBD1 could be the D gene, as 5 bases match. DNA sequence: TGTGCCAGCAGCTTAGTTTGGGGCGAGAGCACAGATACGCAGTATTTT. Its translation is CASSLVWGESTDTQYF.